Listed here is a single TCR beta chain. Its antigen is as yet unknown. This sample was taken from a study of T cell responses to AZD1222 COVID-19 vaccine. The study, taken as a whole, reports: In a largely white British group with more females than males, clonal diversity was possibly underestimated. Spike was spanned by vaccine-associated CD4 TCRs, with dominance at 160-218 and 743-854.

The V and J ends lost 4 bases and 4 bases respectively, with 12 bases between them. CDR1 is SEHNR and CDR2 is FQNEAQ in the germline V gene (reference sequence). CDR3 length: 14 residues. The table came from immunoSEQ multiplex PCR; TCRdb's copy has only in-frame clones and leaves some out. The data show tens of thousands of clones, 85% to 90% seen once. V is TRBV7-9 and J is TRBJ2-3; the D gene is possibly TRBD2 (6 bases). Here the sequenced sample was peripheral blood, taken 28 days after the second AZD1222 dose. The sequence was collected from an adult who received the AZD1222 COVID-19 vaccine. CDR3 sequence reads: CASSSEGYADTQYF. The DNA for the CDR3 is TGTGCCAGCAGCTCGGAGGGTTACGCAGATACGCAGTATTTT.